This T cell receptor (beta chain) is drawn from a study of immune characterization of retroperitoneal liposarcoma. CDR3 length: 16 residues. V lost 1 base, J lost 5 bases, and 16 bases lay in between. Germline V gives CDR1 SGHDN, CDR2 FVKESK. TCRdb re-derived calls from the PCR reads in MiXCR, one entry per CDR3 protein. The sample carries over 8,000 distinct CDR3 sequences, under 30% recorded once. The chain combines TRBV14 with TRBJ2-3, with D possibly called TRBD1 or TRBD2 (5 bases each). This TCR was recovered from a male donor with retroperitoneal liposarcoma. Sample: blood. CDR3 protein: CASSQGGGFLGDTQYF. The CDR3 DNA reads as TGTGCCAGCAGCCAAGGGGGCGGGTTCCTAGGAGATACGCAGTATTTT.